This paragraph covers one T cell receptor (beta chain) sequence. Sequenced by immunoSEQ multiplex PCR; TCRdb stores in-frame clones only, minus some. The sample carries tens of thousands of clones, around 80% recorded once. Germline loops: CDR1 SGHNT, CDR2 YYREEE (reference sequence). V was trimmed by 5 bases and J by 3 bases, leaving 12 bases between them. This CDR3 comprises 14 residues. This entry comes from a study of blood T cell repertoires in COVID-19. V usage is TRBV5-4 and J usage is TRBJ1-5; tentatively, D is TRBD1 (6 bases). This clonotype was obtained from a man in his 60s with acute or convalescent COVID-19. The source material was peripheral blood. The CDR3 nucleotides read TGTGCCAGCAGTCTCAGGGGACCCAATCAGCCCCAGCATTTT. Translating gives CASSLRGPNQPQHF.